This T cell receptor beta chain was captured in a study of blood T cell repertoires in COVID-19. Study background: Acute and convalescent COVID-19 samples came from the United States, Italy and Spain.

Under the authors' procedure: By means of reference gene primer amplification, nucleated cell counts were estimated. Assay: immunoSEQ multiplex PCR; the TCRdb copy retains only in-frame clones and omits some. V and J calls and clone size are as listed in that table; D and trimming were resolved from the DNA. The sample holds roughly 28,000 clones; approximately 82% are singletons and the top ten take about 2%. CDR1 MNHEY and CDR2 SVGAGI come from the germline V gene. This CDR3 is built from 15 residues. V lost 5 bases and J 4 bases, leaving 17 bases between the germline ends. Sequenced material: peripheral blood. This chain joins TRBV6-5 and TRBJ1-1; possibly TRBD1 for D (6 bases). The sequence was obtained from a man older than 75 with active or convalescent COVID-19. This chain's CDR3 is CASSNRDICRTEAFF. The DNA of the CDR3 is TGTGCCAGCAGTAACCGGGACATTTGTCGCACTGAAGCTTTCTTT.